Shown below are 22 T cell receptor beta chains from a single sample sequenced in a study of response to subunit inactivated influenza vaccine (dated by TCRdb to between 2018 and 2020). Receptor libraries were prepared by RT-PCR. The instrument was an Illumina HiSeq 2500. The public reads were run again by TCRdb, first through fastp at Q25 and then through MiXCR, and only productive beta chains were kept. One record per CDR3 amino acid sequence lists the most common genes and DNA. A total of hundreds of thousands of distinct CDR3 sequences appear in this sample, 25% of them only once. The ten largest account for approximately 1.9% of the sample. The sample in question was CD4+ T cells sorted from PBMCs, obtained roughly 5 days after vaccination. These receptors originate from a man over 45 who received an inactivated influenza vaccine. Donor details come from another sample of the same person, matched by shared clones.

This clonotype appeared a few times. The chain employs TRBV10-3 and TRBJ1-1, with D tentatively TRBD1 (5 bases). The germline gives CDR1 ENHRY, CDR2 SYGVKD. V was trimmed by 6 bases and J by 11 bases, leaving 16 bases between them. This CDR3 is built from 12 residues. CDR3 coding DNA: TGTGCCATCAGAGACGGGACCTCTAATGCTTTCTTT. Protein sequence: CAIRDGTSNAFF.

The chain is built from TRBV29-1 and TRBJ1-1; 7 positions match TRBD1. With V trimmed by 6 bases and J by 6 bases, 10 bases remained unmatched. The CDR3 length is 13 residues. Germline values: CDR1 SQVTM, CDR2 ANQGSEA. In DNA, the CDR3 is TGCAGCGTGAACCTCCAGGGGGAAGCTGAAGCTTTCTTT. Its protein product is CSVNLQGEAEAFF.

Only a few counts were recorded for this clonotype. The chain joins TRBV6-2 or TRBV6-3 to TRBJ1-1; 7 bases are a match to TRBD1. This CDR3 comprises 17 residues. Germline loops: CDR1 MNHEY, CDR2 SVGEGT. Trimming removed 0 bases from V and 5 bases from J; junction bases left unmatched: 12. DNA for the CDR3: TGTGCCAGCAGTTACTCGACGGACAGGAATTCTTGGACTGAAGCTTTCTTT. Translating gives CASSYSTDRNSWTEAFF.

This clonotype was detected only a few times. The V call is TRBV7-2, the J call TRBJ2-2, with TRBD1 identical over 8 bases. From germline, CDR1 is SGHTA and CDR2 FQGNSA. The CDR3 has 17 amino acids. The ends lost 5 bases at V and 0 bases at J; junction bases unmatched: 8. CDR3 coding DNA: TGTGCCAGCAGCCCACAGACAGGGGTCGCGAACACCGGGGAGCTGTTTTTT. Translating it yields CASSPQTGVANTGELFF.

The rearrangement joins TRBV5-1 to TRBJ2-1, with TRBD2 matching 12 bases. The CDR3 consists of 18 residues. Per the germline V gene, CDR1 is SGHRS and CDR2 is YFSETQ. V shed 0 bases and J 7 bases; nucleotides not matched to a gene: 11. CDR3 DNA sequence: TGCGCCAGCAGCTTGGCCGTATCTAGCGGGGGGGCCTCAAATGAGCAGTTCTTC. This translates into CASSLAVSSGGASNEQFF.

The table lists this clonotype with many counts. The V and J genes are TRBV4-1 and TRBJ2-3; D possibly corresponds to TRBD2 (5 bases). Trimming removed 5 bases from V and 0 bases from J, with 24 bases in between. Germline CDR1 MGHRA, CDR2 YSYEKL. The CDR3 is 19 amino acids. The CDR3 here is CASSFQSRRGGSSTDTQYF. In DNA, the CDR3 is TGCGCCAGCAGCTTCCAATCCCGAAGAGGCGGGTCTAGCACAGATACGCAGTATTTT.

The rearrangement uses TRBV27 and TRBJ1-2; no clear D. Trimming took 5 bases from V and 7 from J, leaving 14 bases between them. The CDR3 is made up of 13 amino acids. Germline V gene data show CDR1 as MNHEY and CDR2 as SMNVEV (reference sequence). CDR3 sequence: CASSPKVGFGYTF. The CDR3 bases are TGTGCCAGCAGTCCGAAAGTCGGGTTTGGCTACACCTTC.

The chain carries TRBV13 and TRBJ1-2; D remains ambiguous. The V gene lost 5 bases and the J gene lost 6 bases, with 16 bases spanning the gap. The CDR3 contains 14 residues. Germline V gives CDR1 PRHDT, CDR2 FYEKMQ (reference sequence). For the CDR3, the DNA is TGTGCCAGCAGCCTCCTAACTGTCGAGCATGGCTACACCTTC. Translated, it gives CASSLLTVEHGYTF.

A word on this clonotype: Germline is not matched at one junction end, which may reflect a read error. J is TRBJ2-1 and V is TRBV20-1, with 12 bases that match TRBD2. The CDR3 covers 18 residues. CDR1 is DFQATT and CDR2 is SNEGSKA in the germline V gene (reference sequence). The CDR3 DNA follows: TGCAGTGCTAGAGATCTCACGACTAGCGGGAGTTCCTACACTGAGCAGTTCTTC. Translating gives CSARDLTTSGSSYTEQFF.

This clonotype was detected only a few times. The chain links TRBV12-3 or TRBV12-4 to TRBJ2-6, with TRBD1 matching over 9 bases. The junction had 13 bases not matched to a gene; V was cut back by 4 bases and J by 0 bases. The CDR3 loop spans 20 amino acids. The CDR3 bases are TGTGCCAGCAGTTATAGCCCGGGACAGGGAGGAGACTCTGGGGCCAACGTCCTGACTTTC. Translating it yields CASSYSPGQGGDSGANVLTF.

This clonotype was seen a handful of times. V gene TRBV29-1 combines with J gene TRBJ2-1; D is unclear. There are 14 residues in the CDR3. CDR1 and CDR2 from the germline V gene are SQVTM and ANQGSEA. With 1 base removed from V and 0 bases from J, the gap between germline ends came to 7 bases. CDR3 sequence: CSVEALSSYNEQFF. CDR3 nucleotides: TGCAGCGTTGAAGCGCTAAGCTCCTACAATGAGCAGTTCTTC.

This clonotype appeared a few times. The V and J genes are TRBV28 and TRBJ1-2, with D possibly being TRBD1 (6 bases). The CDR3 length is 14 residues. Germline values: CDR1 MDHEN, CDR2 SYDVKM. Trimming stripped 3 bases from V and 5 bases from J, with 13 bases between. In nucleotides, the CDR3 is TGTGCCAGCAGTTTTCGGGGGGCCTTTTATGGCTACACCTTC. Its protein product is CASSFRGAFYGYTF.

There are a few counts of this clonotype. The gene calls are TRBV5-1 and TRBJ1-4, with TRBD1 matching 9 bases. The germline V gene encodes CDR1 SGHRS and CDR2 YFSETQ. This CDR3 contains 15 residues. Unmatched junction bases numbered 3, after V lost 4 bases and J lost 2 bases. This CDR3 reads CASSTGQGTNEKLFF. The CDR3 DNA reads TGCGCCAGCAGCACCGGACAGGGGACTAATGAAAAACTGTTTTTT.

This clonotype was picked up a small number of times. The gene calls are TRBV6-5 and TRBJ2-7; TRBD1 matches 9 bases. Germline V gene sequence: CDR1 MNHEY, CDR2 SVGAGI. The junction had 8 bases not matched to a gene; V was cut back by 0 bases and J by 2 bases. The CDR3 has 17 amino acids. CDR3 loop: CASSYSEPGQGPYEQYF. The CDR3 DNA follows: TGTGCCAGCAGTTACTCGGAACCGGGACAGGGACCCTACGAGCAGTACTTC.

The rearrangement uses TRBV6-2 or TRBV6-3 and TRBJ2-1; TRBD2 matches 7 bases. CDR3 length: 14 amino acids. Germline CDR1 is MNHEY and CDR2 is SVGEGT. The trim removed 5 bases at V and 5 bases at J, leaving 6 bases unmatched. The CDR3 DNA reads TGTGCCAGCAGTCCGGGACTACCCGACAATGAGCAGTTCTTC. It specifies CASSPGLPDNEQFF.

The chain is built from TRBV7-8 and TRBJ2-1; D gene uncertain. This CDR3 has 16 amino acids. The V and J ends lost 5 bases and 1 base respectively, with 15 bases between them. CDR1 is SGHVS, CDR2 FQNEAQ, per germline. The CDR3 region has the DNA TGTGCCAGCAGCCAGAGTCGGCTGATTTCCTACAATGAGCAGTTCTTC. As protein: CASSQSRLISYNEQFF. Variable domain in full (rest from reference TRBV7-8 and TRBJ2-1): GAGVSQSPRYKVAKRGQDVALRCDPISGHVSLFWYQQALGQGPEFLTYFQNEAQLDKSGLPSDRFFAERPEGSVSTLKIQRTQQEDSAVYLCASSQSRLISYNEQFFGPGTRLTVL.

This clonotype was counted ten times or more. The chain has TRBV12-3 or TRBV12-4 and TRBJ2-7, with 13 nucleotides matching TRBD2. V lost 6 bases, J lost 1 base, and 3 bases stayed unmatched. The CDR3 loop spans 15 amino acids. The CDR3 region has the DNA TGTGCCAGCAGCCGGACTAGCGGGAGTTCCTACGAGCAGTACTTC. Its protein product is CASSRTSGSSYEQYF.

This clonotype has a single count. The junction shows a germline mismatch at one end, possibly a read error. The V call is TRBV7-2, the J call TRBJ2-3; D gene ambiguous. This CDR3 region has 15 residues. Germline values: CDR1 SGHTA, CDR2 FQGNSA. The CDR3 reads CASSSPTVGTDTQSF. Written as DNA, the CDR3 is TGTGCCAGCAGCTCCCCTACAGTAGGCACAGATACGCAGTCTTTT.

The table lists this clonotype with a few counts. The CDR3 sequence is CASSLYRGSSYEQYF. CDR3 nucleotide sequence: TGTGCCAGCAGTTTATACAGGGGGAGCTCCTACGAGCAGTACTTC. The rearrangement uses TRBV27 and TRBJ2-7; 8 bases line up with TRBD1. Germline V gives CDR1 MNHEY, CDR2 SMNVEV (reference sequence). V dropped 1 base and J dropped 0; count of bases not matched to a gene: 2. The CDR3 spans 15 residues.

This clonotype was seen only a few times. The chain couples TRBV6-2 or TRBV6-3 to TRBJ2-7, with 12 bases lining up with TRBD1. Looked up from germline, CDR1 is MNHEY and CDR2 is SVGEGT. After removal of 6 bases from V and 5 bases from J, the junction contained 2 bases not matched to a gene. The CDR3 consists of 13 residues. This CDR3 is CASRGTGGNEQYF. CDR3 nucleotide sequence: TGTGCCAGCAGAGGGACAGGGGGCAACGAGCAGTACTTC.

V usage is TRBV20-1 and J usage is TRBJ2-5; D gene unclear. In germline, CDR1 is DFQATT, CDR2 SNEGSKA (reference sequence). The CDR3 is 14 amino acids. Trimming removed 5 bases at V and 1 base at J, with 14 bases between. The chain's CDR3 is CSASWTERQETQYF. CDR3 in DNA: TGCAGTGCTTCGTGGACGGAGCGCCAAGAGACCCAGTACTTC.

This chain uses TRBV9 with TRBJ2-3; D is perhaps TRBD1 (6 bases). Germline-derived CDR1 and CDR2 are SGDLS and YYNGEE. The CDR3 totals 16 residues. Deletions cut 3 bases from V and 2 bases from J, with 16 bases between. The DNA for the CDR3 is TGTGCCAGCAGCGGGACAGAGGGGCGGTTCACAGATACGCAGTATTTT. This gives the protein CASSGTEGRFTDTQYF.